The rows below give T cell receptor beta chains drawn from one sample of a study of shared T cell receptors in the human thymus. This table comes from immunoSEQ multiplex PCR, and its TCRdb copy is limited to in-frame clones, with some not included. This table holds about 380,000 clones, over 90% found once. The specimen was thymocytes. The receptors here all came from a human donor. The CDR3 runs from the conserved cysteine through the conserved F or W. A D gene is named only where the DNA matches it firmly. Rows may omit the clone size; those that give it use once, few, many or a size class.

v_gene	d_gene	abundance	j_gene	CDR3aa	CDR3nt
TRBV19	TRBD1	.	TRBJ2-3	CASSMRGGLRDTQYF	TGTGCCAGTAGTATGAGAGGGGGCTTGAGAGATACGCAGTATTTT
TRBV18	.	.	TRBJ2-3	CASSPFGGQRYPSTDTQYF	TGTGCCAGCTCACCATTCGGAGGGCAGCGATACCCTAGCACAGATACGCAGTATTTT
TRBV28	TRBD1	.	TRBJ2-2	CASSWGQVPTGELFF	TGTGCCAGCAGTTGGGGACAGGTTCCTACCGGGGAGCTGTTTTTT
TRBV13	.	.	TRBJ2-6	CASSLGQRWAQGANVLTF	TGTGCCAGCAGCTTAGGCCAACGATGGGCGCAGGGGGCCAACGTCCTGACTTTC
TRBV5-8	.	.	TRBJ2-6	CASSLTLQTSGANVLTF	TGTGCCAGCAGCTTGACTTTGCAAACTTCTGGGGCCAACGTCCTGACTTTC
TRBV7-2	TRBD1	.	TRBJ2-4	CASSLDRDRLAKNIQYF	TGTGCCAGCAGCTTAGACCGGGACAGGCTAGCCAAAAACATTCAGTACTTC
TRBV7-2	.	.	TRBJ1-5	CASSLAPGQAHLGQPQHF	TGTGCCAGCAGCTTAGCCCCAGGTCAAGCCCATCTCGGTCAGCCCCAGCATTTT
TRBV19	.	.	TRBJ2-7	CASSRGQGKTYEQYF	TGTGCCAGTAGTAGGGGCCAGGGGAAAACCTACGAGCAGTACTTC
TRBV4-3	.	.	TRBJ1-1	CASSPARAMGEAFF	TGCGCCAGCAGCCCGGCCAGGGCCATGGGTGAAGCTTTCTTT
TRBV28	.	.	TRBJ2-2	CASSLCGQNINSGELFF	TGTGCCAGCAGTTTATGTGGGCAGAATATCAACTCCGGGGAGCTGTTTTTT
TRBV5-8	TRBD1	.	TRBJ1-5	CASSFLGTGSCGNQPQHF	TGTGCCAGCAGCTTCCTCGGGACAGGCTCCTGCGGCAATCAGCCCCAGCATTTT
TRBV7-9	TRBD1	.	TRBJ1-4	CASSPGQGEKLFF	TGTGCCAGCAGCCCCGGACAGGGGGAAAAACTGTTTTTT
TRBV10-3	TRBD1	.	TRBJ1-1	CAISYNQGGEFFF	TGTGCCATCAGTTATAATCAGGGGGGGGAATTTTTCTTT
TRBV4-1	TRBD1	.	TRBJ1-5	CASSHYPGTASNQPQHF	TGCGCCAGCAGCCATTACCCAGGGACAGCTAGCAATCAGCCCCAGCATTTT
TRBV6-4	.	.	TRBJ1-1	CASSPGSATEAFF	TGTGCCAGCAGCCCCGGCTCAGCCACTGAAGCTTTCTTT
TRBV7-2	.	.	TRBJ1-1	CASSFTAVGTEAFF	TGTGCCAGCAGCTTCACCGCCGTGGGCACTGAAGCTTTCTTT
TRBV21-1	.	.	TRBJ2-5	CASSKAGTSGSLETQYF	TGTGCCAGCAGCAAAGCTGGGACTAGCGGGAGTCTGGAGACCCAGTACTTC
TRBV5-6	TRBD1	.	TRBJ2-5	CASSQGTGEETQYF	TGTGCCAGCAGCCAGGGGACAGGGGAAGAGACCCAGTACTTC
TRBV25-1	.	.	TRBJ1-2	CASSAPYGYTF	TGTGCCAGCAGTGCCCCCTATGGCTACACCTTC
TRBV1	.	once	TRBJ2-3	CTSSQDLPILAGTPTDTQYF	TGCACCAGCAGCCAAGATCTCCCCATACTAGCTGGGACCCCCACAGATACGCAGTATTTT
TRBV19	TRBD1	.	TRBJ2-5	CASSGPWDRAQETQYF	TGTGCCAGTAGTGGACCGTGGGACAGGGCCCAAGAGACCCAGTACTTC
TRBV25-1	.	once	TRBJ1-1	CASSEGSGNTEAFF	TGTGCCAGCAGTGAAGGGTCAGGGAACACTGAAGCTTTCTTT
TRBV28	.	.	TRBJ1-2	CATSGTWAYGYTF	TGTGCCACCAGCGGGACTTGGGCTTATGGCTACACCTTC
TRBV28	.	.	TRBJ1-1	CASSFGISEAFF	TGTGCCAGCAGTTTTGGGATATCTGAAGCTTTCTTT
TRBV27	TRBD1	.	TRBJ2-7	CASSLSPRGTYSYEQYF	TGTGCCAGCAGTTTATCCCCCAGGGGGACATACTCCTACGAGCAGTACTTC
TRBV11-2	.	.	TRBJ1-1	CASSLELWRKNTEAFF	TGTGCCAGCAGCTTAGAGTTGTGGCGGAAGAACACTGAAGCTTTCTTT
TRBV5-8	.	.	TRBJ1-1	CASSLGGGNTEAFF	TGTGCCAGCAGCTTGGGAGGGGGGAACACTGAAGCTTTCTTT
TRBV28	.	.	TRBJ1-2	CASSADNRQVYRSLGYTF	TGTGCCAGCAGCGCCGACAACAGGCAGGTCTACCGGTCCCTTGGCTACACCTTC
TRBV27	TRBD1	.	TRBJ1-1	CASSSIPKSNRGHNTEAFF	TGTGCCAGCAGTTCAATCCCGAAATCAAACAGGGGGCATAACACTGAAGCTTTCTTT
TRBV7-2	.	.	TRBJ2-5	CASSLRERGISVEETQYF	TGTGCCAGCAGCTTAAGAGAACGTGGGATCTCGGTGGAAGAGACCCAGTACTTC
TRBV6-1	.	.	TRBJ1-4	CASSGSGVNEKLFF	TGTGCCAGCAGTGGGTCGGGGGTTAATGAAAAACTGTTTTTT
TRBV19	TRBD2	.	TRBJ2-5	CASSIGASGRARETQYF	TGTGCCAGTAGTATAGGAGCTAGCGGGAGGGCAAGGGAGACCCAGTACTTC
TRBV5-1	TRBD1	.	TRBJ2-1	CASSLVNRGRDGEQFF	TGCGCCAGCAGCTTGGTCAACAGGGGGCGTGACGGTGAGCAGTTCTTC
TRBV27	.	.	TRBJ2-3	CASSGGMRGYTDTQYF	TGTGCCAGCAGTGGGGGGATGAGGGGGTACACAGATACGCAGTATTTT
TRBV11-2	TRBD2	.	TRBJ2-1	CASRYGLAGKSEQFF	TGTGCCAGCAGGTACGGGCTAGCGGGAAAGAGTGAGCAGTTCTTC
TRBV9	TRBD2	once	TRBJ2-5	CASSVDVAGGRGGETQYF	TGTGCCAGCAGCGTAGACGTAGCGGGAGGGCGAGGAGGAGAGACCCAGTACTTC
TRBV4-1	TRBD2	.	TRBJ2-7	CASSQLAGPYEQYF	TGCGCCAGCAGCCAACTAGCGGGGCCCTACGAGCAGTACTTC
TRBV28	.	.	TRBJ1-5	CASSLNRRPDSNQPQHF	TGTGCCAGCAGTTTAAACAGACGCCCTGATAGCAATCAGCCCCAGCATTTT
TRBV7-9	TRBD2	.	TRBJ2-6	CAAPSQGLAGSGANVLTF	TGTGCCGCCCCTTCACAGGGACTAGCGGGATCTGGGGCCAACGTCCTGACTTTC
TRBV27	TRBD1	.	TRBJ1-2	CASSPQGAGNYGYTF	TGTGCCAGCAGTCCACAGGGGGCAGGCAACTATGGCTACACCTTC